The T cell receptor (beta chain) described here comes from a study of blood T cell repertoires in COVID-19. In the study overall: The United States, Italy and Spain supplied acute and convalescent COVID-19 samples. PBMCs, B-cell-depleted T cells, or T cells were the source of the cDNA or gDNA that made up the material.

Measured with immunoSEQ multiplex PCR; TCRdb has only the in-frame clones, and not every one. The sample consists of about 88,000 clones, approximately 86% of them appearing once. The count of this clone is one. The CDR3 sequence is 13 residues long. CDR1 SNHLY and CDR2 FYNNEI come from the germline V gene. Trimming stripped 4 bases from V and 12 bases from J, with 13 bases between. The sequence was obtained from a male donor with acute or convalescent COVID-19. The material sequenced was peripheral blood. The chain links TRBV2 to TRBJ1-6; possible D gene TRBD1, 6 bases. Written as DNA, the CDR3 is TGTGCCAGCAGTGTACCCCAGGGGAAACCCCTCCACTTT. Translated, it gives CASSVPQGKPLHF.